This TCR beta chain comes out of a study of T cells in Graves' hyperthyroidism and ophthalmopathy. A word on this clonotype: Its antigen is undetermined.

Amplified TCR beta CDR3 regions came from RNA transcripts. Researchers ran a first-round RT-PCR on the TCR CDR3 using the HTBI primer set. One entry per CDR3 protein, called by TCRdb with MiXCR from the multiplex PCR reads. The table records about 400,000 distinct CDR3 sequences, 12% to 15% of them present only once. The CDR3 is 15 amino acids. Germline CDR1 and CDR2: LNHDA and SQIVND (reference sequence). The ends were cut back, 7 bases at V and 0 bases at J, with 13 bases in the middle. Study-wide results and limits: Blood also showed most of the thyroid clonotypes that were expanded above 0.001. In simple terms, a model built on 13 V-J features told ophthalmopathy apart from stable hyperthyroidism.

This TCR was sampled from a woman in her fifties or sixties with Graves' ophthalmopathy. Sample: blood. The J gene is TRBJ1-5, the V gene TRBV19; maybe TRBD1 (5 bases). The CDR3 DNA follows: TGTGCCAGTACTTGGGGCCATTATAGCAATCAGCCCCAGCATTTT. It is translated as CASTWGHYSNQPQHF.